The rows below give T cell receptor beta chains drawn from one sample of a study of T cell responses to AZD1222 COVID-19 vaccine. Only in-frame clones appear in the TCRdb table, and some are missing; sequencing was by immunoSEQ multiplex PCR. In the table there are about 110,000 clones, about 89% of which are singletons. Source: peripheral blood, taken on day 0 of AZD1222 vaccination. The receptors come from an adult in good health. The CDR3 runs from the conserved cysteine through the conserved F or W. The D gene is left open where the match is weak. For some rows the clone size is stated as once, few or many, or as a class when expanded; others skip it.

D gene: TRBD2; J gene: TRBJ2-7; clone size: -; CDR3 length: 12; V gene: TRBV18; CDR3 DNA: TGTGCCAGCGGGACGGCGGGAGACGAGCAGTACTTC; CDR3 protein: CASGTAGDEQYF
D gene: -; J gene: TRBJ1-5; clone size: -; CDR3 length: 14; V gene: TRBV2; CDR3 DNA: TGTGCCAGCGGTCGTGGGAATAGCAATCAGCCCCAGCATTTT; CDR3 protein: CASGRGNSNQPQHF
D gene: TRBD2; J gene: TRBJ2-7; clone size: -; CDR3 length: 16; V gene: TRBV4-3; CDR3 DNA: TGCGCCAGCAGCCAAGATTGGACTAGCGGGAGCTACGAGCAGTACTTC; CDR3 protein: CASSQDWTSGSYEQYF
D gene: TRBD1; J gene: TRBJ1-5; clone size: -; CDR3 length: 15; V gene: TRBV24-1; CDR3 DNA: TGTGCCACAGGGACAGGGAGGACGGGCAATCAGCCCCAGCATTTT; CDR3 protein: CATGTGRTGNQPQHF
D gene: TRBD1; J gene: TRBJ1-5; clone size: -; CDR3 length: 15; V gene: TRBV28; CDR3 DNA: TGTGCCAGCAGTCCCTACAGGGGGCTCAATCAGCCCCAGCATTTT; CDR3 protein: CASSPYRGLNQPQHF
D gene: -; J gene: TRBJ2-3; clone size: -; CDR3 length: 13; V gene: TRBV6-5; CDR3 DNA: TGTGCCAGCAGTTACTCGCCGGGAGATACGCAGTATTTT; CDR3 protein: CASSYSPGDTQYF
D gene: TRBD2; J gene: TRBJ2-3; clone size: -; CDR3 length: 14; V gene: TRBV3-1/TRBV3-2; CDR3 DNA: TGTGCCAGCAGCGGATCCTTCAGCGGGAGTGCGCAGTATTTT; CDR3 protein: CASSGSFSGSAQYF
D gene: TRBD1; J gene: TRBJ1-1; clone size: few; CDR3 length: 14; V gene: TRBV3-1/TRBV3-2; CDR3 DNA: TGTGCCAGCAGCAGCAGGGACAGGAACACTGAAGCTTTCTTT; CDR3 protein: CASSSRDRNTEAFF
D gene: -; J gene: TRBJ1-4; clone size: -; CDR3 length: 15; V gene: TRBV6-5; CDR3 DNA: TGTGCCAGCAGTTACTCCGGACAGTCTAATGAAAAACTGTTTTTT; CDR3 protein: CASSYSGQSNEKLFF
D gene: -; J gene: TRBJ2-1; clone size: -; CDR3 length: 13; V gene: TRBV7-3; CDR3 DNA: TGTGCCAGCAGCTCTACAGGGCAGGATGAGCAGTTCTTC; CDR3 protein: CASSSTGQDEQFF
D gene: -; J gene: TRBJ1-1; clone size: -; CDR3 length: 14; V gene: TRBV19; CDR3 DNA: TGTGCCAGTAGTGTGGTCAGCTTGAACACTGAAGCTTTCTTT; CDR3 protein: CASSVVSLNTEAFF
D gene: -; J gene: TRBJ2-3; clone size: -; CDR3 length: 14; V gene: TRBV6-1; CDR3 DNA: TGTGCCAGCTCACAGGCCAAAGGCACAGATACGCAGTATTTT; CDR3 protein: CASSQAKGTDTQYF
D gene: -; J gene: TRBJ2-2; clone size: -; CDR3 length: 16; V gene: TRBV27; CDR3 DNA: TGTGCCAGCAGTTTACGCTGGACACTGAACACCGGGGAGCTGTTTTTT; CDR3 protein: CASSLRWTLNTGELFF
D gene: TRBD2; J gene: TRBJ2-1; clone size: once; CDR3 length: 16; V gene: TRBV18; CDR3 DNA: TGTGCCAGCTCACCCCTACGCGGGAGAACCTACAATGAGCAGTTCTTC; CDR3 protein: CASSPLRGRTYNEQFF
D gene: -; J gene: TRBJ2-7; clone size: -; CDR3 length: 15; V gene: TRBV6-5; CDR3 DNA: TGTGCCAGCAGTTACTCTGTGGGGAGCTCCTACGAGCAGTACTTC; CDR3 protein: CASSYSVGSSYEQYF
D gene: -; J gene: TRBJ2-1; clone size: -; CDR3 length: 15; V gene: TRBV24-1; CDR3 DNA: TGTGCCCCTTTGAGGATGGGGGGAGCCTACAATGAGCAGTTCTTC; CDR3 protein: CAPLRMGGAYNEQFF
D gene: TRBD1; J gene: TRBJ2-7; clone size: -; CDR3 length: 15; V gene: TRBV7-6; CDR3 DNA: TGTGCCAGCAGCCCTGGGACAGGGGGCCCCTACGAGCAGTACTTC; CDR3 protein: CASSPGTGGPYEQYF
D gene: -; J gene: TRBJ1-2; clone size: -; CDR3 length: 14; V gene: TRBV4-3; CDR3 DNA: TGCGCCAGCAGCCCAAGCGGATTGAACTATGGCTACACCTTC; CDR3 protein: CASSPSGLNYGYTF
D gene: -; J gene: TRBJ1-4; clone size: -; CDR3 length: 16; V gene: TRBV9; CDR3 DNA: TGTGCCAGCAGCGTAGGATGGCGGGTTGCTAATGAAAAACTGTTTTTT; CDR3 protein: CASSVGWRVANEKLFF
D gene: -; J gene: TRBJ2-1; clone size: -; CDR3 length: 15; V gene: TRBV6-4; CDR3 DNA: TGTGCCAGCAGTCCCGGGGTAAGCTCCTACAATGAGCAGTTCTTC; CDR3 protein: CASSPGVSSYNEQFF
D gene: -; J gene: TRBJ1-2; clone size: -; CDR3 length: 14; V gene: TRBV19; CDR3 DNA: TGTGCCAGTAGTACTGACAGTAGGTTTAAGGGCTACACCTTC; CDR3 protein: CASSTDSRFKGYTF
D gene: -; J gene: TRBJ1-4; clone size: -; CDR3 length: 15; V gene: TRBV6-5; CDR3 DNA: TGTGCCAGCCAGCGCTCCGGGACGAAGAAAGAAAAACTGTTTTTT; CDR3 protein: CASQRSGTKKEKLFF
D gene: -; J gene: TRBJ2-7; clone size: once; CDR3 length: 14; V gene: TRBV24-1; CDR3 DNA: TGTGCCACCAGCCTGACAGGAGCGTCCTACGAGCAGTACTTC; CDR3 protein: CATSLTGASYEQYF
D gene: -; J gene: TRBJ2-1; clone size: once; CDR3 length: 12; V gene: TRBV7-2; CDR3 DNA: TGTGCCAGCAGCTCGACGGATTATGAGCAGTTCTTC; CDR3 protein: CASSSTDYEQFF
D gene: -; J gene: TRBJ1-2; clone size: once; CDR3 length: 13; V gene: TRBV9; CDR3 DNA: TGTGCCAGCAGCGTACCCCAGGAGGGTGCCTACACCTTC; CDR3 protein: CASSVPQEGAYTF
D gene: TRBD2; J gene: TRBJ2-5; clone size: -; CDR3 length: 16; V gene: TRBV7-2; CDR3 DNA: TGTGCCAGCACGGGACTAGCGGGAGTCGGAGGAGAGACCCAGTACTTC; CDR3 protein: CASTGLAGVGGETQYF
D gene: TRBD1; J gene: TRBJ1-5; clone size: -; CDR3 length: 14; V gene: TRBV6-5; CDR3 DNA: TGTGCCAGCGGAGGACAGGGGAGGAATCAGCCCCAGCATTTT; CDR3 protein: CASGGQGRNQPQHF
D gene: -; J gene: TRBJ2-5; clone size: -; CDR3 length: 13; V gene: TRBV18; CDR3 DNA: TGTGCCAGCTCACCAGGAAGTCAAGAGACCCAGTACTTC; CDR3 protein: CASSPGSQETQYF
D gene: TRBD1; J gene: TRBJ1-3; clone size: -; CDR3 length: 13; V gene: TRBV30; CDR3 DNA: TGTGCCTGGACCCAGGGGGCTGGAAACACCATATATTTT; CDR3 protein: CAWTQGAGNTIYF
D gene: -; J gene: TRBJ2-1; clone size: once; CDR3 length: 15; V gene: TRBV7-3; CDR3 DNA: TGTGCCAGCAGCCCCTCGGGGAACTCCTACAATGAGCAGTTCTTC; CDR3 protein: CASSPSGNSYNEQFF
D gene: TRBD1; J gene: TRBJ2-7; clone size: -; CDR3 length: 13; V gene: TRBV29-1; CDR3 DNA: TGCAGCGTTGAACTCGTACAGGGGGCCGAGCAGTACTTC; CDR3 protein: CSVELVQGAEQYF
D gene: -; J gene: TRBJ1-3; clone size: -; CDR3 length: 15; V gene: TRBV29-1; CDR3 DNA: TGCAGCGTTGAAGATCCCGGGGGGCGAGGAAACACCATATATTTT; CDR3 protein: CSVEDPGGRGNTIYF
D gene: TRBD1; J gene: TRBJ1-2; clone size: -; CDR3 length: 16; V gene: TRBV27; CDR3 DNA: TGTGCCGGGTTGTTTTCGACAGGGGCTCCCAACTATGGCTACACCTTC; CDR3 protein: CAGLFSTGAPNYGYTF
D gene: TRBD1; J gene: TRBJ2-2; clone size: -; CDR3 length: 15; V gene: TRBV2; CDR3 DNA: TGTGCCAGCAATGTCCAGGGGGCAACAACCGGGGAGCTGTTTTTT; CDR3 protein: CASNVQGATTGELFF
D gene: -; J gene: TRBJ1-3; clone size: -; CDR3 length: 14; V gene: TRBV28; CDR3 DNA: TGTGCCAGCAGTTTAACGGGAGAAGGAAACACCATATATTTT; CDR3 protein: CASSLTGEGNTIYF
D gene: TRBD2; J gene: TRBJ2-3; clone size: -; CDR3 length: 14; V gene: TRBV29-1; CDR3 DNA: TGCAGCGCCGGGGGGGGCGATTACACAGATACGCAGTATTTT; CDR3 protein: CSAGGGDYTDTQYF
D gene: TRBD1; J gene: TRBJ2-5; clone size: -; CDR3 length: 14; V gene: TRBV29-1; CDR3 DNA: TGCAGCACCCGGCAGGGACAGTGGGCCGAGACCCAGTACTTC; CDR3 protein: CSTRQGQWAETQYF
D gene: TRBD1; J gene: TRBJ2-7; clone size: -; CDR3 length: 15; V gene: TRBV6-2/TRBV6-3; CDR3 DNA: TGTGCCAGCACCCCTTACGGGACAGACACCTACGAGCAGTACTTC; CDR3 protein: CASTPYGTDTYEQYF
D gene: TRBD1; J gene: TRBJ1-5; clone size: -; CDR3 length: 16; V gene: TRBV5-5; CDR3 DNA: TGTGCCAGCAGCATTTACCGGGACAGGGGGTCTCAGCCCCAGCATTTT; CDR3 protein: CASSIYRDRGSQPQHF